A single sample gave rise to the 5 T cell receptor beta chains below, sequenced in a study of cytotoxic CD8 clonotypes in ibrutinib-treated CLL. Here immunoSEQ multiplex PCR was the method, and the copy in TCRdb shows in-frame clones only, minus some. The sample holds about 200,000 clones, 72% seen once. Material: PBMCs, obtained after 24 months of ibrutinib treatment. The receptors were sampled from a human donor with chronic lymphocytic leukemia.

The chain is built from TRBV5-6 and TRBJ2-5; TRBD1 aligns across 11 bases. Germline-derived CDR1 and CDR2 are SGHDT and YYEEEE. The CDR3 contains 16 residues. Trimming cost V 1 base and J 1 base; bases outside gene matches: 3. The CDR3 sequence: CASSLLGQGVQETQYF. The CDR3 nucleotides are TGTGCCAGCAGCTTGTTGGGACAGGGGGTCCAAGAGACCCAGTACTTC.

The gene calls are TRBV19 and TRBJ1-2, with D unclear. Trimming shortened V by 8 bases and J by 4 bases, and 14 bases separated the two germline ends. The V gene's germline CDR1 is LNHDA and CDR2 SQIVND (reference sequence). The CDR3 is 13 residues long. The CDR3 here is CASGPNLFYGYTF. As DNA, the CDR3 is TGTGCCAGTGGACCGAATTTGTTCTATGGCTACACCTTC.

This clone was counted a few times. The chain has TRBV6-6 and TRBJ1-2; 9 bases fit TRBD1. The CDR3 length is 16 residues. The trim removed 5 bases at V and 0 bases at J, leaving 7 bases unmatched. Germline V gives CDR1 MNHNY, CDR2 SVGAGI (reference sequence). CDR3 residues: CASSPGTGYANYGYTF. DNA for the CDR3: TGTGCCAGCAGTCCCGGGACAGGGTACGCTAACTATGGCTACACCTTC.

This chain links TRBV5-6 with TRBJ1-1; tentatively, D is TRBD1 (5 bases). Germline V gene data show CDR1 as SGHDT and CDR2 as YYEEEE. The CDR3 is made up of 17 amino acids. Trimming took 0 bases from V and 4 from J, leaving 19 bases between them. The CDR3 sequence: CASSLGPAGGEITEAFF. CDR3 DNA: TGTGCCAGCAGCTTGGGGCCCGCCGGGGGAGAGATCACTGAAGCTTTCTTT.

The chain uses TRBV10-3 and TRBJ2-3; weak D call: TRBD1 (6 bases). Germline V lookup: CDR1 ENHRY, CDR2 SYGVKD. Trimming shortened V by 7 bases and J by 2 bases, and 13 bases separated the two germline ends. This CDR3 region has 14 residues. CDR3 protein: CAIKEDSNTDTQYF. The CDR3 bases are TGTGCCATCAAGGAGGACAGTAACACAGATACGCAGTATTTT.